These 24 T cell receptor beta chains share one sample of origin, sequenced in a study of blood T cell repertoires in COVID-19. The table came from immunoSEQ multiplex PCR; TCRdb's copy has only in-frame clones and leaves some out. The sample contains fewer than 500,000 clones, 70% to 85% of which appear only once. The source material was peripheral blood. These receptors all stem from a human donor with acute or convalescent COVID-19. The donor label of this sample is uncertain.

This clone was counted between two and nine times. The chain employs TRBV5-1 and TRBJ2-5, with TRBD1 matching over 7 bases. This CDR3 spans 17 amino acids. CDR1 SGHRS and CDR2 YFSETQ come from the germline V gene. V was clipped by 4 bases and J by 0 bases; unmatched bases: 12. The CDR3 loop is CASSLPRDSGHQETQYF. DNA of the CDR3: TGCGCCAGCAGCCTGCCGAGGGACAGCGGACACCAAGAGACCCAGTACTTC.

The chain employs TRBV12-3 or TRBV12-4 and TRBJ1-2; no clear D gene. The CDR3 is made up of 13 amino acids. V lost 3 bases to trimming and J lost 1 base, with 6 bases between them. CDR3 in amino acids: CASSFLGNYGYTF. As DNA, the CDR3 is TGTGCCAGCAGTTTCCTCGGTAACTATGGCTACACCTTC.

This clone was seen only a few times. The CDR3, as DNA: TGTGCCAGCAGCCTTCGGGGACAGGGTAGCCATGAGCAGTTCTTC. It yields the protein CASSLRGQGSHEQFF. This chain connects TRBV2 to TRBJ2-1; TRBD1 agrees at 9 bases. This CDR3 is built from 15 residues. Germline assignment: CDR1 SNHLY and CDR2 FYNNEI. V trimming: 6 bases; J trimming: 8 bases; junction bases outside the gene matches: 11.

This chain links TRBV5-6 with TRBJ2-2, with 9 bases that match TRBD1. After removal of 4 bases from V and 0 bases from J, the junction contained 4 bases not matched to a gene. Germline V CDR1 and CDR2: SGHDT, YYEEEE. This CDR3 is 16 amino acids long. CDR3 protein: CASSLRTGANTGELFF. DNA for the CDR3: TGTGCCAGCAGCCTAAGGACAGGGGCGAACACCGGGGAGCTGTTTTTT.

The chain is built from TRBV27 and TRBJ2-7; 10 positions match TRBD1. V gave up 6 bases and J gave up 7 bases; unmatched junction bases: 9. The CDR3 is 14 amino acids. From germline, CDR1 is MNHEY and CDR2 SMNVEV (reference sequence). This CDR3 reads CASRRQGATGEQYF. The CDR3 DNA sequence: TGTGCCAGCAGACGACAGGGGGCTACGGGGGAGCAGTACTTC.

The V and J genes are TRBV18 and TRBJ2-1; D perhaps matches TRBD2 (6 bases). From germline, CDR1 is KGHSH and CDR2 LQKENI. V lost 3 bases to trimming and J lost 13 bases, with 13 bases between them. This CDR3 contains 12 residues. CDR3 DNA: TGTGCCAGCTCACCTGTCACTAGCCGCCAGTTCTTC. This translates into CASSPVTSRQFF.

This chain uses TRBV2 with TRBJ1-5; a possible D gene is TRBD1 (5 bases). Germline CDR1 is SNHLY and CDR2 is FYNNEI. The V and J ends lost 7 bases and 5 bases respectively, with 9 bases between them. The CDR3 extends over 12 amino acids. CDR3 amino acids: CASTKQDQPQHF. CDR3 in DNA: TGTGCCAGCACTAAACAGGATCAGCCCCAGCATTTT.

The count of this clone is one. This sequence joins TRBV5-1 and TRBJ2-1, with 9 bases matching TRBD1. The CDR3 extends over 15 amino acids. Germline-derived CDR1 and CDR2 are SGHRS and YFSETQ. Losses at the gene ends were 1 base for V and 8 bases for J; bases not matched to a gene: 7. CDR3 DNA: TGCGCCAGCAGCTTGAGGGACAGGGAGGTTCATGAGCAGTTCTTC. As protein: CASSLRDREVHEQFF.

The rearrangement links TRBV5-1 to TRBJ1-2, with a tentative D call TRBD1 (6 bases). This CDR3 has 13 amino acids. The germline gives CDR1 SGHRS, CDR2 YFSETQ. V was trimmed by 5 bases and J by 8 bases, leaving 16 bases between them. CDR3 in amino acids: CASSKTGFLGYTF. The CDR3 region has the DNA TGCGCCAGCAGTAAAACAGGGTTCCTCGGCTACACCTTC.

V usage is TRBV15 and J usage is TRBJ1-1, with TRBD1 as a possible D gene (6 bases). Germline values: CDR1 LNHNV, CDR2 YYDKDF (reference sequence). Trimming cost V 0 bases and J 2 bases, with 7 bases left between them. This CDR3 comprises 14 residues. The CDR3 bases are TGTGCCACCAGCAGAGAGGGGGCCAACACTGAAGCTTTCTTT. This encodes CATSREGANTEAFF.

The J gene is TRBJ1-3, the V gene TRBV28, with 8 bases matching TRBD1. Germline loops: CDR1 MDHEN, CDR2 SYDVKM. The CDR3 consists of 15 residues. V shed 5 bases, J shed 3 bases, and the junction held 6 bases outside the gene matches. The CDR3 bases are TGTGCCAGCAGTCCCTCGACAGGGGTTGGAAACACCATATATTTT. Translated, it gives CASSPSTGVGNTIYF.

The chain is built from TRBV5-1 and TRBJ2-5, with 12 positions matching TRBD2. With V trimmed by 4 bases and J by 5 bases, 12 bases remained unmatched. This CDR3 spans 17 amino acids. Per the germline V gene, CDR1 is SGHRS and CDR2 is YFSETQ. The CDR3 sequence is CASSPGETTSGSETQYF. In nucleotides, the CDR3 is TGCGCCAGCAGCCCCGGGGAGACGACTAGCGGGAGCGAGACCCAGTACTTC.

This clone was counted a few times. The V and J genes are TRBV10-3 and TRBJ1-2, with 10 bases fitting TRBD1. The CDR3 runs to 12 residues. Unmatched junction bases numbered 7, after V lost 10 bases and J lost 8 bases. Germline values: CDR1 ENHRY, CDR2 SYGVKD. CDR3 protein: CATETGGEGYTF. The CDR3 DNA reads as TGTGCCACCGAGACAGGGGGCGAGGGCTACACCTTC.

The V gene is TRBV5-1, the J gene TRBJ1-2; D is unclear. The ends were cut back, 7 bases at V and 7 bases at J, with 14 bases in the middle. Germline-derived CDR1 and CDR2 are SGHRS and YFSETQ. CDR3 size: 12 residues. CDR3 protein: CASLPVEGGYTF. CDR3 DNA sequence: TGCGCCAGCCTCCCGGTTGAGGGTGGCTACACCTTC.

The rearrangement joins TRBV7-2 to TRBJ1-1, with 12 nucleotides matching TRBD1. Trimming removed 1 base from V and 9 bases from J; junction bases left unmatched: 12. The CDR3 consists of 17 residues. Germline V gives CDR1 SGHTA, CDR2 FQGNSA. Here the CDR3 DNA reads TGTGCCAGCAGCTTAGGGGGGACAGGGGGCGACCGTTACCAAGCTTTCTTT. Protein product: CASSLGGTGGDRYQAFF.

This chain connects TRBV5-6 to TRBJ2-1, with 8 nucleotides matching TRBD2. This CDR3 contains 15 residues. V dropped 2 bases and J dropped 5; count of bases not matched to a gene: 6. Germline CDR1 reads SGHDT; CDR2 reads YYEEEE. The CDR3, as DNA: TGTGCCAGCAGCTTAGGGCTAGCGGGTAACAATGAGCAGTTCTTC. The encoded protein is CASSLGLAGNNEQFF. The whole variable domain, filled in from reference TRBV5-6 and TRBJ2-1, reads DAGVTQSPTHLIKTRGQQVTLRCSPKSGHDTVSWYQQALGQGPQFIFQYYEEEERQRGNFPDRFSGHQFPNYSSELNVNALLLGDSALYLCASSLGLAGNNEQFFGPGTRLTVL.

The J gene is TRBJ2-5, the V gene TRBV5-4; TRBD2 matches at 13 bases. Trimming cost V 4 bases and J 5 bases; bases outside gene matches: 11. CDR3 size: 17 residues. Germline lookup yields CDR1 SGHNT and CDR2 YYREEE (reference sequence). CDR3 sequence: CASSPTSGRRGVETQYF. The CDR3 nucleotides are TGTGCCAGCAGCCCGACTAGCGGGAGGAGGGGGGTTGAGACCCAGTACTTC.

The gene calls are TRBV29-1 and TRBJ2-1; 15 positions agree with TRBD2. Germline V CDR1 and CDR2: SQVTM, ANQGSEA. V dropped 3 bases and J dropped 3; count of bases not matched to a gene: 18. The CDR3 loop spans 21 amino acids. The CDR3: CSVDTRGGGLAGGRRYNEQFF. CDR3 nucleotides: TGCAGCGTTGATACTCGGGGCGGGGGACTAGCGGGAGGCAGGCGCTACAATGAGCAGTTCTTC.

The rearrangement uses TRBV19 and TRBJ1-1; D unclear. With 7 bases removed from V and 1 base from J, the gap between germline ends came to 19 bases. The CDR3 is 16 residues long. Per the germline V gene, CDR1 is LNHDA and CDR2 is SQIVND (reference sequence). DNA for the CDR3: TGTGCCAGTACCTCTTCAGCTTCAGGAGGGAACACTGAAGCTTTCTTT. Encoded protein: CASTSSASGGNTEAFF.

This clone was detected a few times. The chain uses TRBV18 and TRBJ1-2; tentatively, D is TRBD1 (5 bases). Germline-derived CDR1 and CDR2 are KGHSH and LQKENI. Trimming removed 6 bases from V and 4 bases from J, with 18 bases in between. The length of the CDR3 is 15 residues. The CDR3 region is CASSTDVQGSYGYTF. For the CDR3, the DNA is TGTGCCAGCTCTACCGACGTCCAGGGAAGCTATGGCTACACCTTC.

CDR3 in amino acids: CASSFTQNTEAFF. The CDR3, as DNA: TGTGCCAGCAGCTTTACTCAGAACACTGAAGCTTTCTTT. The rearrangement uses TRBV7-9 and TRBJ1-1; D remains ambiguous. Trimming stripped 3 bases from V and 1 base from J, with 6 bases between. There are 13 residues in the CDR3. CDR1 and CDR2 (germline): SEHNR, FQNEAQ (reference sequence).

The chain joins TRBV3-1 (or the pseudogene TRBV3-2) to TRBJ2-7; D might be TRBD1 (6 bases). This CDR3 has 14 amino acids. In germline, CDR1 is LGHDT, CDR2 YNNKEL (reference sequence). Trimming cost V 2 bases and J 4 bases, with 12 bases left between them. The CDR3: CASSQLVGTYEQYF. DNA for the CDR3: TGTGCCAGCAGCCAACTGGTTGGGACATACGAGCAGTACTTC.

The chain combines TRBV2 with TRBJ1-2; D gene ambiguous. This CDR3 contains 12 residues. Deletions cut 6 bases from V and 12 bases from J, with 17 bases between. CDR1 is SNHLY and CDR2 is FYNNEI in the germline V gene. CDR3 sequence reads: CASRSAETQDTF. CDR3 in DNA: TGTGCCAGCAGATCGGCCGAAACTCAGGACACCTTC.

The genes are TRBV5-1 and TRBJ2-4; D is undetermined. Trimming cost V 2 bases and J 0 bases, with 6 bases left between them. Germline V CDR1 and CDR2: SGHRS, YFSETQ. The CDR3 is 14 residues long. The CDR3 sequence is CASSFVSAKNIQYF. The CDR3 nucleotides read TGCGCCAGCAGCTTCGTCTCAGCCAAAAACATTCAGTACTTC. The full variable domain, rest sourced from reference TRBV5-1 and TRBJ2-4, is KAGVTQTPRYLIKTRGQQVTLSCSPISGHRSVSWYQQTPGQGLQFLFEYFSETQRNKGNFPGRFSGRQFSNSRSEMNVSTLELGDSALYLCASSFVSAKNIQYFGAGTRLSVL.